The sample holds a few counts of the clone carrying this T cell receptor beta chain. Its antigen is still unknown. The data belong to a study of cytomegalovirus exposure and HLA in healthy donors. Findings of the study overall: Researchers catalogued some 160 TCR beta chains as cytomegalovirus-associated.

This CDR3 is built from 18 residues. V trimming: 6 bases; J trimming: 6 bases; junction bases outside the gene matches: 17. Germline V lookup: CDR1 ENHRY, CDR2 SYGVKD. PCR used 60 Vbeta primers and 13 Jbeta primers. Some clones are missing from TCRdb's copy, which holds only in-frame ones; the method was immunoSEQ multiplex PCR. The sample carries 100,000 or so clones, 15% recorded once. The clonotype originates from a female donor in good health and CMV-seronegative. Sequences were obtained from PBMCs. V and J are TRBV10-3 and TRBJ2-2, with 9 nucleotides matching TRBD2. CDR3 nucleotides: TGTGCCATCAGGTTCCGCGCGACTAGCGGAACGGAGGCCGGGGAGCTGTTTTTT. The encoded protein is CAIRFRATSGTEAGELFF.